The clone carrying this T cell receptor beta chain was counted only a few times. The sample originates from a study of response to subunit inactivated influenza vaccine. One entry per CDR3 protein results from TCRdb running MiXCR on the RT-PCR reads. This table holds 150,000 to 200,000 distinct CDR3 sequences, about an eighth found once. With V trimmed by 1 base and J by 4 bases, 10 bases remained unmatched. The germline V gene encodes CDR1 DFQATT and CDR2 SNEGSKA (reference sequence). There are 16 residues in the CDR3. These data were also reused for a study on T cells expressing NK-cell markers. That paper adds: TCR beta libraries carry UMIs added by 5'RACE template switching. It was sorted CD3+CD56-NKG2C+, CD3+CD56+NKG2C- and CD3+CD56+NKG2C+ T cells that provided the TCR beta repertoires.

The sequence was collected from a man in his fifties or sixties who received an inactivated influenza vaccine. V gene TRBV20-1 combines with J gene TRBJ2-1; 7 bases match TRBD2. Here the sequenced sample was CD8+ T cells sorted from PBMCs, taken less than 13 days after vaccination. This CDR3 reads CSARVAGRALYNEQFF. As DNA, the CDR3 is TGCAGTGCTAGAGTAGCGGGCCGTGCCCTTTACAATGAGCAGTTCTTC.